The 24 T cell receptor beta chains below were found in one sample sequenced in a study of blood T cell repertoires in COVID-19. This table comes from immunoSEQ multiplex PCR, and its TCRdb copy is limited to in-frame clones, with some not included. The sample carries 390,000 or so clones, about 89% recorded once. The specimen sequenced was peripheral blood. These receptors were collected from a woman younger than 45 with COVID-19, enrolled during active disease.

This clone was seen only a few times. This chain joins TRBV28 and TRBJ1-5; 8 positions agree with TRBD1. CDR3 size: 17 residues. With 6 bases clipped from V and 4 bases from J, the junction kept 14 bases outside the gene matches. Germline CDR1 reads MDHEN; CDR2 reads SYDVKM. CDR3 in DNA: TGTGCCAGCAGACCCACCTCCGGGACAGGAGCGAATCAGCCCCAGCATTTT. It translates to CASRPTSGTGANQPQHF.

This clone was picked up one time. The chain joins TRBV6-5 to TRBJ2-1, with 9 bases lining up with TRBD2. V was pared by 2 bases and J by 16 bases, with 9 bases of the junction left unmatched. The CDR3 is 13 residues long. CDR1 is MNHEY, CDR2 SVGAGI, per germline. CDR3 protein: CASSYQGGGRVFF. The CDR3, as DNA: TGTGCCAGCAGTTACCAGGGAGGCGGGAGGGTCTTCTTC.

The chain employs TRBV10-2 and TRBJ2-2; 10 bases are a match to TRBD1. Germline assignment: CDR1 WSHSY and CDR2 SAAADI. CDR3 length: 16 residues. J gave up 5 bases and V 3 bases, and 6 bases lay outside the gene matches. The CDR3 DNA sequence: TGCGCCAGCAGTGACGGGACAGGGGTATGGACCGGGGAGCTGTTTTTT. As protein: CASSDGTGVWTGELFF.

The chain combines TRBV3-1 (or the pseudogene TRBV3-2) with TRBJ2-7, with TRBD1 matching 7 bases. Trimming at V came to 4 bases and at J to 0 bases, leaving 3 bases not matched to a gene. The length of the CDR3 is 14 residues. Germline CDR1 reads LGHDT; CDR2 reads YNNKEL (reference sequence). CDR3 bases: TGTGCCAGCAGCCGGGGGACAGCCTCCTACGAGCAGTACTTC. This encodes CASSRGTASYEQYF.

This chain connects TRBV28 to TRBJ2-7; 7 nucleotides align to TRBD2. Germline CDR1 and CDR2: MDHEN and SYDVKM. This CDR3 has 15 amino acids. Trimming cost V 1 base and J 4 bases; bases outside gene matches: 7. The CDR3 DNA reads TGTGCCAGCAGTTTATACGGCAGCGGGGTATACGAGCAGTACTTC. As protein: CASSLYGSGVYEQYF.

The chain has TRBV3-1 (or the pseudogene TRBV3-2) and TRBJ2-3, with TRBD2 matching 13 bases. V shed 2 bases and J 5 bases; nucleotides not matched to a gene: 7. The CDR3 has 17 residues. Germline V gene data show CDR1 as LGHDT and CDR2 as YNNKEL (reference sequence). CDR3 nucleotide sequence: TGTGCCAGCAGCCAACGGGGAGGACTAGCGGGAGTAGATACGCAGTATTTT. Residues: CASSQRGGLAGVDTQYF.

V usage is TRBV6-1 and J usage is TRBJ2-7, with a possible D match to TRBD2 (6 bases). Per the germline V gene, CDR1 is MNHNS and CDR2 is SASEGT. CDR3 length: 15 amino acids. V was trimmed by 2 bases and J by 0 bases, leaving 11 bases between them. DNA for the CDR3: TGTGCCAGCAGTGAAAGGGACTCCAGCTCCTACGAGCAGTACTTC. The encoded protein is CASSERDSSSYEQYF.

The V call is TRBV4-3, the J call TRBJ2-7; possible D gene TRBD2, 6 bases. V lost 2 bases and J lost 0, with 11 bases in between. The length of the CDR3 is 15 residues. Germline CDR1 LGHNA, CDR2 YSLEER. CDR3 in DNA: TGCGCCAGCAGCCAATCTCTAGCGTCCTCCTACGAGCAGTACTTC. This sequence encodes CASSQSLASSYEQYF.

This chain links TRBV2 with TRBJ2-7; 10 bases are a match to TRBD1. The CDR3 totals 13 residues. CDR1 and CDR2 from the germline V gene are SNHLY and FYNNEI. The junction had 3 bases not matched to a gene; V was cut back by 7 bases and J by 3 bases. The CDR3 reads CASMGTGDYEQYF. As DNA, the CDR3 is TGTGCCAGCATGGGGACAGGGGACTACGAGCAGTACTTC. The full variable domain, in which reference TRBV2 and TRBJ2-7 provide the parts outside the CDR3, is EPEVTQTPSHQVTQMGQEVILRCVPISNHLYFYWYRQILGQKVEFLVSFYNNEISEKSEIFDDQFSVERPDGSNFTLKIRSTKLEDSAMYFCASMGTGDYEQYFGPGTRLTVT.

The V call is TRBV11-3, the J call TRBJ2-5, with 9 bases aligning to TRBD2. Trimming took 1 base from V and 2 from J; bases not matched to a gene: 2. The CDR3 loop spans 15 amino acids. Germline CDR1 is SGHNT and CDR2 is YENEEA. The CDR3 sequence is CASSLGTSAQETQYF. CDR3 sequence (DNA): TGTGCCAGCAGCTTAGGGACTAGCGCTCAAGAGACCCAGTACTTC.

The rearrangement links TRBV7-6 to TRBJ1-6; D is perhaps TRBD1 (6 bases). This CDR3 has 13 amino acids. The V and J ends lost 2 bases and 8 bases respectively, with 7 bases between them. The germline CDR1 and CDR2 sequences are SGHVS and FNYEAQ. The CDR3 DNA is TGTGCCAGCAGCTTATACAGGGATTCACCCCTCCACTTT. Translating gives CASSLYRDSPLHF.

The chain carries TRBV5-1 and TRBJ2-5; D might be TRBD2 (6 bases). This CDR3 spans 16 amino acids. Trimming stripped 0 bases from V and 2 bases from J, with 14 bases between. Germline loops: CDR1 SGHRS, CDR2 YFSETQ. CDR3 sequence reads: CASSLGPAGSQETQYF. CDR3 nucleotides: TGCGCCAGCAGCTTGGGGCCTGCCGGGAGTCAAGAGACCCAGTACTTC.

V gene TRBV29-1 combines with J gene TRBJ2-3; possibly TRBD2 for D (5 bases). Germline assignment: CDR1 SQVTM and CDR2 ANQGSEA. The CDR3 covers 15 residues. Trimming took 4 bases from V and 3 from J, leaving 17 bases between them. The CDR3 loop reads CSVGTGMSLTDTQYF. The CDR3 nucleotides are TGCAGCGTTGGAACGGGGATGAGCCTGACAGATACGCAGTATTTT.

This rearrangement joins TRBV6-5 to TRBJ1-2; D unresolved. Deletions cut 2 bases from V and 2 bases from J, with 6 bases between. The germline CDR1 and CDR2 sequences are MNHEY and SVGAGI. The CDR3 length is 13 residues. CDR3 protein: CASSYQANYGYTF. CDR3 DNA: TGTGCCAGCAGTTACCAGGCGAACTATGGCTACACCTTC.

The rearrangement joins TRBV7-9 to TRBJ2-1; TRBD2 aligns across 9 bases. V lost 0 bases and J lost 4; bases outside the gene matches: 1. Looked up from germline, CDR1 is SEHNR and CDR2 is FQNEAQ (reference sequence). The CDR3 loop spans 15 amino acids. The CDR3 here is CASSLALAGYNEQFF. The DNA of the CDR3 is TGTGCCAGCAGCTTAGCGCTAGCGGGGTACAATGAGCAGTTCTTC. The variable domain in full, with the rest retrieved from reference TRBV7-9 and TRBJ2-1, is DTGVSQNPRHKITKRGQNVTFRCDPISEHNRLYWYRQTLGQGPEFLTYFQNEAQLEKSRLLSDRFSAERPKGSFSTLEIQRTEQGDSAMYLCASSLALAGYNEQFFGPGTRLTVL.

The chain has TRBV7-8 and TRBJ2-2, with D perhaps matching TRBD1 (5 bases). This CDR3 has 15 residues. The ends were cut back, 6 bases at V and 4 bases at J, with 15 bases in the middle. Germline-derived CDR1 and CDR2 are SGHVS and FQNEAQ. Here the CDR3 DNA reads TGTGCCAGCAGACCCCCCGGACACGTCACCGGGGAGCTGTTTTTT. Its translation: CASRPPGHVTGELFF.

In its sample, this clone was seen a few times. V and J are TRBV28 and TRBJ1-5, with a possible D match to TRBD1 (5 bases). Between the trimmed V and J ends, which lost 8 bases and 11 bases, there was a span of 19 bases. CDR1 is MDHEN and CDR2 is SYDVKM in the germline V gene. The CDR3 is made up of 13 amino acids. The CDR3 nucleotides are TGTGCCAGCGCTCAGGGCTACCTAAGGTCCCAGCATTTT. This gives the protein CASAQGYLRSQHF. The entire variable domain, with the rest obtained from reference TRBV28 and TRBJ1-5, is as follows: DVKVTQSSRYLVKRTGEKVFLECVQDMDHENMFWYRQDPGLGLRLIYFSYDVKMKEKGDIPEGYSVSREKKERFSLILESASTNQTSMYLCASAQGYLRSQHFGDGTRLSIL.

Turning to this clone: The junction shows a germline mismatch at one end, possibly a read error. The rearrangement joins TRBV7-7 to TRBJ2-3; TRBD1 aligns across 7 bases. The CDR3 is 16 amino acids. Per germline, CDR1 SSHAT and CDR2 FNYEAQ (reference sequence). This chain's CDR3 is CASSLAGTASTDTQYF. The CDR3 DNA is TGTGCTAGCAGCCTGGCCGGGACAGCTAGCACAGATACGCAGTATTTT.

The gene calls are TRBV7-2 and TRBJ2-7; D call uncertain. The V end was cut by 2 bases, the J end by 3 bases, with 8 bases between. The CDR3 runs to 13 residues. The germline V gene encodes CDR1 SGHTA and CDR2 FQGNSA. CDR3 DNA sequence: TGTGCCAGCAGCTTAAACAGAGACTACGAGCAGTACTTC. Translating it yields CASSLNRDYEQYF.

This clone was detected only once. The genes are TRBV5-4 and TRBJ2-2, with D tentatively TRBD1 (6 bases). CDR1 and CDR2 (germline): SGHNT, YYREEE (reference sequence). There are 17 residues in the CDR3. V shed 0 bases and J shed 5 bases, with 17 bases lying between them. CDR3 sequence: CASSLAGTPLVTGELFF. The CDR3 bases are TGTGCCAGCAGCTTGGCGGGGACACCTCTTGTTACCGGGGAGCTGTTTTTT.

V is TRBV6-5 and J is TRBJ1-2; 7 nucleotides align to TRBD1. The length of the CDR3 is 12 residues. With V trimmed by 6 bases and J by 8 bases, 6 bases remained unmatched. CDR1 is MNHEY, CDR2 SVGAGI, per germline. Here the CDR3 DNA reads TGTGCCAGCAGCGACGCAGGGGGAGGCTACACCTTC. Amino acid sequence: CASSDAGGGYTF.

The rearrangement joins TRBV4-3 to TRBJ1-1; D is possibly TRBD1 (5 bases). CDR1 is LGHNA and CDR2 is YSLEER in the germline V gene. This CDR3 contains 14 residues. The V end lost 0 bases, the J end lost 10 bases, and 15 bases lay between the germline ends. As DNA, the CDR3 is TGCGCCAGCAGCCAAGATTGGGGCATGAGAGGAGCTTTCTTT. Its protein product is CASSQDWGMRGAFF.

V gene TRBV5-8 combines with J gene TRBJ1-1; D unresolved. CDR1 is SGHTS, CDR2 YDEGEE, per germline. CDR3 length: 16 amino acids. V dropped 3 bases and J dropped 0 bases, with 15 bases sitting between them. CDR3 amino acids: CASSYRQRSVNTEAFF. For the CDR3, the DNA is TGTGCCAGCAGCTACCGACAACGGTCGGTGAACACTGAAGCTTTCTTT.

This clone was picked up a small number of times. The gene calls are TRBV19 and TRBJ1-4, with 7 nucleotides matching TRBD1. V was pared by 6 bases and J by 8 bases, with 6 bases of the junction left unmatched. Per the germline V gene, CDR1 is LNHDA and CDR2 is SQIVND (reference sequence). The CDR3 has 13 amino acids. The CDR3 sequence is CASSETGREKLFF. In DNA, the CDR3 is TGTGCCAGTAGCGAGACAGGGAGAGAAAAACTGTTTTTT.